The present T cell receptor beta chain was sequenced within a study of PD-1 and CTLA-4 blockade in melanoma. This clone was seen a few times. This table comes from immunoSEQ multiplex PCR, and its TCRdb copy is limited to in-frame clones, with some not included. This table has 25,000 to 35,000 clones, approximately 90% appearing once. V lost 2 bases, J lost 10 bases, and 6 bases stayed unmatched. The germline gives CDR1 MNHEY, CDR2 SVGAGI. The CDR3 loop spans 14 amino acids. The chain links TRBV6-5 to TRBJ2-1; TRBD1 matches 9 bases. This sample comprised CD8+ T cells from peripheral blood, obtained from a patient given anti-PD-1 treatment. The clonotype comes from a human donor with melanoma. Here the CDR3 DNA reads TGTGCCAGCAGTTACGGGACAGGGCTAAAGGAGCAGTTCTTC. This codes for CASSYGTGLKEQFF.